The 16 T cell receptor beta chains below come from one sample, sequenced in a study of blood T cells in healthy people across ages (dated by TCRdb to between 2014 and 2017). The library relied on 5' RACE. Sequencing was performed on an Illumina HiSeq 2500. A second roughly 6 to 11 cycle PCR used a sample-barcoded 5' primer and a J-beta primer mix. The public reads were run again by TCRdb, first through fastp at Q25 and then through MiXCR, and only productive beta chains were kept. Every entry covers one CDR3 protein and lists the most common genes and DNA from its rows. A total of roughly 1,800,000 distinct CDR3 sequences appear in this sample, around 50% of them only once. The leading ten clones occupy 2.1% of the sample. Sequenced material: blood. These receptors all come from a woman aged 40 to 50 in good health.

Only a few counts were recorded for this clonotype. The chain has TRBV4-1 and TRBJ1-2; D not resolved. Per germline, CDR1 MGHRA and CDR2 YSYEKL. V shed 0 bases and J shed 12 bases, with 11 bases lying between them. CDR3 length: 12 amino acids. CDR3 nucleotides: TGCGCCAGCAGCCAAGATCTGAGGAGCAACACCTTC. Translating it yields CASSQDLRSNTF.

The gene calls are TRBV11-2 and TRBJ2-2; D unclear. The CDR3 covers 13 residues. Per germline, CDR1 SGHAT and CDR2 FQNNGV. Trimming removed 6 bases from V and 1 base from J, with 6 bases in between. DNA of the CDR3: TGTGCCAGCAGACTCAGGAACACCGGGGAGCTGTTTTTT. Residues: CASRLRNTGELFF.

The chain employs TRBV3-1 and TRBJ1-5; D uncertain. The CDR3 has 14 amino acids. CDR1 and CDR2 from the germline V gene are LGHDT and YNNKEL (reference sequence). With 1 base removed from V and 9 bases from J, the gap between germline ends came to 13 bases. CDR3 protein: CASSQARTERPQHF. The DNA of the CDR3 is TGTGCCAGCAGCCAAGCACGGACCGAGCGGCCCCAGCATTTT.

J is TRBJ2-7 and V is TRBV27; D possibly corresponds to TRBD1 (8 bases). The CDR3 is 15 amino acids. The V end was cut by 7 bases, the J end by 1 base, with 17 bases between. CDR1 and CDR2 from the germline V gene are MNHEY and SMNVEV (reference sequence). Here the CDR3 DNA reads TGTGCCAGCACCAGCACAGGGGGAGGGTCCTACGAGCAGTACTTC. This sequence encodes CASTSTGGGSYEQYF.

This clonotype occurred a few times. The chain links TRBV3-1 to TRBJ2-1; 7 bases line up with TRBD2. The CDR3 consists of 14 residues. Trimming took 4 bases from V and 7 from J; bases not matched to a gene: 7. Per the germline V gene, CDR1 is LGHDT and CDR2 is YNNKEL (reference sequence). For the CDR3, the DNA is TGTGCCAGCAGCCCCCGAGGGAGGGAGAATGAGCAGTTCTTC. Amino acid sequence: CASSPRGRENEQFF.

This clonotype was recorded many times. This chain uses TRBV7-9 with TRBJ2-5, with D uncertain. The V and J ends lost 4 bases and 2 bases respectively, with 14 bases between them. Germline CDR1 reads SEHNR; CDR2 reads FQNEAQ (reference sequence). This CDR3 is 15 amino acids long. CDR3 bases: TGTGCCAGCAGCTCCCCCGGACGGATACAAGAGACCCAGTACTTC. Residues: CASSSPGRIQETQYF.

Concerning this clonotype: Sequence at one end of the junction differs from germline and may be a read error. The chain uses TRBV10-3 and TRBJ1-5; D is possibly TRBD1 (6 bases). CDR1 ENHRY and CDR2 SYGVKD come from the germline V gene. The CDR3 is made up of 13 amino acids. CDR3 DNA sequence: TGTGCCATCAGGGGACATGGCAATCGGCCCCAGCATTTT. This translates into CAIRGHGNRPQHF.

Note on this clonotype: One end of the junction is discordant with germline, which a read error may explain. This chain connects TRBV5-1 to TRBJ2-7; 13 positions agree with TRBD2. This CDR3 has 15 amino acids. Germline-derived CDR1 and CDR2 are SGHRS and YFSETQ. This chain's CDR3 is CASRQTSGGPYERYF. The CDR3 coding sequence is TGCGCCAGCAGACAGACTAGCGGGGGGCCCTACGAGCGGTACTTC.

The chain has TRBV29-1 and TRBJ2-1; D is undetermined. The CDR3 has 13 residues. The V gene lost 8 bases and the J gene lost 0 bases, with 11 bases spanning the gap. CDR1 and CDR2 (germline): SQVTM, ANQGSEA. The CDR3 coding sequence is TGCAGCTACCACGCGAGCTCCTACAATGAGCAGTTCTTC. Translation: CSYHASSYNEQFF.

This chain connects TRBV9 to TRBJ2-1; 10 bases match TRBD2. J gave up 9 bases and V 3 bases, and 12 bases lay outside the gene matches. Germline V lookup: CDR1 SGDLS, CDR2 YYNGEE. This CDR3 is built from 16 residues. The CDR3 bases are TGTGCCAGCAGCGGGCCCTCAGCGGGGGGGCCCGGTGAGCAGTTCTTC. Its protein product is CASSGPSAGGPGEQFF. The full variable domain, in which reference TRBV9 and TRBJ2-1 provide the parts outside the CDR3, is DSGVTQTPKHLITATGQRVTLRCSPRSGDLSVYWYQQSLDQGLQFLIQYYNGEERAKGNILERFSAQQFPDLHSELNLSSLELGDSALYFCASSGPSAGGPGEQFFGPGTRLTVL.

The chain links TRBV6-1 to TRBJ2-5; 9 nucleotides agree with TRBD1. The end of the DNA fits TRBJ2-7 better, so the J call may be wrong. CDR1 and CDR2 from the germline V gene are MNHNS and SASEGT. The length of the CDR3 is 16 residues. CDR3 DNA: TGTGCCAGCATACGATACAGGGGGCTGGCGCCGTACGAGCAGTACTTC. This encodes CASIRYRGLAPYEQYF.

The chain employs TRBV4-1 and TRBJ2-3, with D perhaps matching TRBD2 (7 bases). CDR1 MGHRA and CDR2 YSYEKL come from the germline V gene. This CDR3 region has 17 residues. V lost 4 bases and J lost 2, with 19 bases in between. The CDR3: CASSPLGAGAPTDTQYF. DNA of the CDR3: TGCGCCAGCAGCCCCCTTGGGGCGGGGGCACCCACAGATACGCAGTATTTT.

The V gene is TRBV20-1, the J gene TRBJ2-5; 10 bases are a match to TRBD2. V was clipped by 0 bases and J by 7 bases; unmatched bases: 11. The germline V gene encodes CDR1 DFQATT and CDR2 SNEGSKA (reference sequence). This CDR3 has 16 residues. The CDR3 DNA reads TGCAGTGCTAGAGAGGCGAAAGCGGGGGGGCTAAGGACCCAGTACTTC. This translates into CSAREAKAGGLRTQYF.

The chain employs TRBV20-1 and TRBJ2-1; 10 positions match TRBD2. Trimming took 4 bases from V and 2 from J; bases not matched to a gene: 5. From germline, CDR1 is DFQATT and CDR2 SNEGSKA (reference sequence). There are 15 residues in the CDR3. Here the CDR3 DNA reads TGCAGTGCTACCCAAAGCGGGGGGGCCTACAATGAGCAGTTCTTC. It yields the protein CSATQSGGAYNEQFF.

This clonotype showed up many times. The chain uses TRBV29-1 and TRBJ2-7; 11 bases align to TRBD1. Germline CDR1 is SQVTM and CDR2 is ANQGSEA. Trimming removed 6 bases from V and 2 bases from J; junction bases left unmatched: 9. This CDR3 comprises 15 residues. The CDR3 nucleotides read TGCAGCGTAAAGGGGGACAGGGGGATTACCTACGAGCAGTACTTC. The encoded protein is CSVKGDRGITYEQYF.

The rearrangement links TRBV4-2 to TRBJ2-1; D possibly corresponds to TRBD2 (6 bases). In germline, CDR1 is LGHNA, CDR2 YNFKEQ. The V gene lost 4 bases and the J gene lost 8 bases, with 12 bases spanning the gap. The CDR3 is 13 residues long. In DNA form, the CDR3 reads TGTGCCAGCAGCCCTCCTCGCGGGGATGAGCAGTTCTTC. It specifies CASSPPRGDEQFF.